This passage covers 4 T cell receptor beta chains from one sample sequenced in a study of blood T cells in healthy people across ages. Combining a sample-barcoded 5' primer with a J-beta primer mix, a second PCR ran for 7 to 11 cycles. TCRdb processed the 5' RACE reads anew with MiXCR; each CDR3 protein has one entry. The sample records under 2 million distinct CDR3 sequences, about 31% being singletons. Material: blood. Receptors originate from a woman aged 25 to 45 in good health.

Comment on this clonotype: One end of the junction fails to match germline, which may point to a read error. The rearrangement links TRBV7-6 to TRBJ2-7; tentatively, D is TRBD2 (5 bases). Germline CDR1 reads SGHVS; CDR2 reads FNYEAQ. The CDR3 spans 13 residues. In nucleotides, the CDR3 is TGTGCCAGCATCACGGGATTCCCCTACGGGCAGTACTTC. Protein product: CASITGFPYGQYF.

This clonotype was observed at least ten times. The V and J genes are TRBV4-1 and TRBJ2-3; D assignment may be TRBD1 or TRBD2 (5 bases each). CDR1 is MGHRA and CDR2 is YSYEKL in the germline V gene. V was pared by 4 bases and J by 0 bases, with 8 bases between. The CDR3 has 14 amino acids. Here the CDR3 DNA reads TGCGCCAGCAGCCCACGGGACAGCACAGATACGCAGTATTTT. This translates into CASSPRDSTDTQYF.

This CDR3 is CASSSGVGSYNEQFF. The CDR3 DNA sequence: TGTGCCAGCAGCTCTGGCGTGGGCTCCTACAATGAGCAGTTCTTC. The rearrangement links TRBV7-7 to TRBJ2-1; D remains unclear. Trimming took 4 bases from V and 0 from J, leaving 10 bases between them. The CDR3 covers 15 residues. The germline CDR1 and CDR2 sequences are SSHAT and FNYEAQ (reference sequence). The whole variable domain, filled in from reference TRBV7-7 and TRBJ2-1, reads GAGVSQSPRYKVTKRGQDVTLRCDPISSHATLYWYQQALGQGPEFLTYFNYEAQPDKSGLPSDRFSAERPEGSISTLTIQRTEQRDSAMYRCASSSGVGSYNEQFFGPGTRLTVL.

The J gene is TRBJ2-1, the V gene TRBV28; D might be TRBD2 (6 bases). Per the germline V gene, CDR1 is MDHEN and CDR2 is SYDVKM. The CDR3 totals 19 residues. The V end was cut by 3 bases, the J end by 5 bases, with 26 bases between. CDR3 bases: TGTGCCAGCAGTTTTAGGGCGCTCGCGGGAAATGGTATGCACAATGAGCAGTTCTTC. Its protein product is CASSFRALAGNGMHNEQFF.